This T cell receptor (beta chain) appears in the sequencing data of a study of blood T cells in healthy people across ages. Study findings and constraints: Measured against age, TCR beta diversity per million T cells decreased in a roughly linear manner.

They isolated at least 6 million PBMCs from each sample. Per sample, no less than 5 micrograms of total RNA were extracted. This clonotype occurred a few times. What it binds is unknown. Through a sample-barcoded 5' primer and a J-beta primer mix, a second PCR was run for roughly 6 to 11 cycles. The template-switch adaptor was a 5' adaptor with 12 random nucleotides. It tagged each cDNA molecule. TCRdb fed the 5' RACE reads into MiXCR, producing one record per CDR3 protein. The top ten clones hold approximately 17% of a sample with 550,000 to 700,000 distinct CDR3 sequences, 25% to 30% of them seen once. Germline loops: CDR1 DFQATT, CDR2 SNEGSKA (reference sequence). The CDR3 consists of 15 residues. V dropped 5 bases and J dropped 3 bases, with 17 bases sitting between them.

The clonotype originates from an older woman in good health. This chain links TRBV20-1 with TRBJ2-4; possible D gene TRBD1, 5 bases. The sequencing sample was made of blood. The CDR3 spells CSAFSPQGFKNIQYF. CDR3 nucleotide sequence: TGCAGTGCTTTTTCCCCGCAGGGTTTCAAAAACATTCAGTACTTC.